These 24 T cell receptor beta chains came from one sample sequenced in a study of Tregs in tolerant kidney transplant recipients. The method was immunoSEQ multiplex PCR; TCRdb's version includes in-frame clones alone and lacks a portion of them. The sample lists 25,000 to 35,000 clones, roughly four fifths occurring once. Antigen specificity for these receptors is unknown. The sample consisted of Tregs from blood cultured with allogeneic cells. These receptor sequences come from a human donor in good health.

The count of this clone is one. The rearrangement joins TRBV11-2 to TRBJ1-3; 7 nucleotides match TRBD1. Per germline, CDR1 SGHAT and CDR2 FQNNGV. The CDR3 runs 15 residues. With 5 bases clipped from V and 2 bases from J, the junction kept 6 bases outside the gene matches. The CDR3 here is CASSLQGVAGNTIYF. CDR3 in DNA: TGTGCCAGCAGCCTGCAGGGGGTGGCTGGAAACACCATATATTTT.

The J gene is TRBJ1-2, the V gene TRBV9; tentatively, D is TRBD1 (5 bases). Germline V gives CDR1 SGDLS, CDR2 YYNGEE. V was trimmed by 1 base and J by 8 bases, leaving 9 bases between them. The CDR3 is made up of 12 amino acids. The CDR3 DNA reads TGTGCCAGCAGCGTACAGGGTTCGGGCTACACCTTC. It translates to CASSVQGSGYTF.

This chain uses TRBV20-1 with TRBJ2-3; D is uncertain. This CDR3 is built from 11 residues. V was trimmed by 3 bases and J by 3 bases, leaving 4 bases between them. CDR1 DFQATT and CDR2 SNEGSKA come from the germline V gene (reference sequence). The CDR3 is CSASQTDTQYF. The CDR3 DNA is TGCAGTGCTAGTCAGACAGATACGCAGTATTTT.

The chain employs TRBV5-4 and TRBJ2-7; D tentatively fits TRBD1 or TRBD2 (6 bases each). In germline, CDR1 is SGHNT, CDR2 YYREEE (reference sequence). The ends were cut back, 0 bases at V and 11 bases at J, with 21 bases in the middle. The CDR3 has 15 amino acids. The CDR3 loop is CASSLGGLERPGEYF. CDR3 bases: TGTGCCAGCAGCTTGGGGGGGCTAGAGCGTCCGGGAGAGTACTTC.

V and J are TRBV19 and TRBJ2-1; 7 bases align to TRBD2. Germline trimming cut 6 bases from V and 0 bases from J; bases unmatched to any gene: 2. CDR3 length equals 14 residues. The germline V gene encodes CDR1 LNHDA and CDR2 SQIVND (reference sequence). The CDR3 reads CASRGGSSYNEQFF. The CDR3 nucleotides are TGTGCCAGTAGAGGCGGGAGCTCCTACAATGAGCAGTTCTTC.

V gene TRBV27 combines with J gene TRBJ2-7; TRBD2 agrees at 9 bases. Germline trimming cut 6 bases from V and 2 bases from J; bases unmatched to any gene: 2. CDR1 is MNHEY, CDR2 SMNVEV, per germline (reference sequence). The CDR3 contains 13 residues. CDR3: CASRREGTYEQYF. In DNA form, the CDR3 reads TGTGCCAGCAGGCGGGAGGGAACCTACGAGCAGTACTTC.

The chain links TRBV7-3 to TRBJ2-3; D is undetermined. Trimming cost V 4 bases and J 8 bases, with 13 bases left between them. CDR1 and CDR2 from the germline V gene are SGHTA and FQGTGA. The CDR3 sequence is 13 residues long. For the CDR3, the DNA is TGTGCCAGCAGCTCCCCAGTGTCCGGTACGCAGTATTTT. This encodes CASSSPVSGTQYF.

This clone was seen a handful of times. V usage is TRBV7-2 and J usage is TRBJ1-2; possibly TRBD1 for D (5 bases). Germline assignment: CDR1 SGHTA and CDR2 FQGNSA. This CDR3 contains 15 residues. V was pared by 1 base and J by 5 bases, with 14 bases between. As DNA, the CDR3 is TGTGCCAGCAGCTTAGGTCCCGGGGGATCGTATGGCTACACCTTC. Translating gives CASSLGPGGSYGYTF.

The gene calls are TRBV5-6 and TRBJ1-5, with unresolved D. The CDR3 extends over 11 amino acids. V shed 5 bases and J shed 9 bases, with 9 bases lying between them. Per the germline V gene, CDR1 is SGHDT and CDR2 is YYEEEE. DNA of the CDR3: TGTGCCAGCAGTCCCCGGGGGCCCCAGCATTTT. As protein: CASSPRGPQHF.

In its sample, this clone ranks as medium-sized. The rearrangement uses TRBV29-1 and TRBJ1-2, with 10 bases aligning to TRBD1. Germline V lookup: CDR1 SQVTM, CDR2 ANQGSEA. This CDR3 comprises 13 residues. The J segment lost 5 bases and the V segment lost 7 bases, leaving 7 bases of the junction unmatched. CDR3 sequence (DNA): TGCAGCGGGGGGGACAGGGGAACGTATGGCTACACCTTC. This gives the protein CSGGDRGTYGYTF.

The rearrangement links TRBV19 to TRBJ2-1; 8 nucleotides align to TRBD2. Germline-derived CDR1 and CDR2 are LNHDA and SQIVND (reference sequence). The CDR3 is 16 amino acids. The V and J ends lost 4 bases and 7 bases, in that order; junction bases with no gene match: 12. In DNA form, the CDR3 reads TGTGCCAGTAGTAGCCCCCGGGGGGGCCAGCGGAATGAGCAGTTCTTC. Protein sequence: CASSSPRGGQRNEQFF. Looking up the rest from reference TRBV19 and TRBJ2-1 gives the full variable domain: DGGITQSPKYLFRKEGQNVTLSCEQNLNHDAMYWYRQDPGQGLRLIYYSQIVNDFQKGDIAEGYSVSREKKESFPLTVTSAQKNPTAFYLCASSSPRGGQRNEQFFGPGTRLTVL.

The V gene is TRBV4-3, the J gene TRBJ2-1, with D maybe TRBD1 (5 bases). The CDR3 covers 14 residues. V shed 4 bases and J shed 0 bases, with 7 bases lying between them. CDR1 LGHNA and CDR2 YSLEER come from the germline V gene. The CDR3 loop is CASSRGSSYNEQFF. The CDR3 DNA is TGCGCCAGCAGCCGGGGCAGCTCCTACAATGAGCAGTTCTTC.

The chain has TRBV5-1 and TRBJ2-7; D ambiguous. This CDR3 comprises 11 residues. The V end was cut by 6 bases, the J end by 5 bases, with 9 bases between. Looked up from germline, CDR1 is SGHRS and CDR2 is YFSETQ. CDR3 in amino acids: CASMSGDEQYF. CDR3 sequence (DNA): TGCGCCAGCATGAGTGGGGACGAGCAGTACTTC.

This clone was detected only a few times. The chain is built from TRBV7-2 and TRBJ2-2, with a possible D match to TRBD1 (6 bases). The CDR3 covers 15 residues. V dropped 1 base and J dropped 7 bases, with 13 bases sitting between them. The germline V gene has CDR1 SGHTA and CDR2 FQGNSA. The CDR3 loop is CASSLEQGSGGELFF. The CDR3 nucleotides read TGTGCCAGCAGCTTAGAGCAGGGGAGTGGCGGGGAGCTGTTTTTT.

The chain joins TRBV11-2 to TRBJ2-5; 9 bases align to TRBD1. V shed 6 bases, J shed 5 bases, and the junction held 7 bases outside the gene matches. This CDR3 comprises 14 residues. Germline V gene lookup returns CDR1 SGHAT and CDR2 FQNNGV. This CDR3 reads CASSTGGGFETQYF. CDR3 coding DNA: TGTGCCAGCAGTACAGGGGGCGGATTTGAGACCCAGTACTTC.

The V and J genes are TRBV2 and TRBJ2-5; D ambiguous. The length of the CDR3 is 16 residues. Germline CDR1 SNHLY, CDR2 FYNNEI. Trimming took 8 bases from V and 4 from J, leaving 23 bases between them. The CDR3, as DNA: TGTGCCAGCTCCGGACGTCGCGGATCCAGCGTAGAGACCCAGTACTTC. Its protein is CASSGRRGSSVETQYF.

The chain employs TRBV18 and TRBJ1-6; D perhaps matches TRBD1 (5 bases). V shed 3 bases and J shed 7 bases, with 10 bases lying between them. The CDR3 runs 14 residues. CDR1 and CDR2 (germline): KGHSH, LQKENI. CDR3 coding DNA: TGTGCCAGCTCACCTGCGGGACCCAATTCACCCCTCCACTTT. This translates into CASSPAGPNSPLHF.

The CDR3: CASSQIPPGLPYGYTF. CDR3 bases: TGTGCCAGCAGCCAAATACCCCCGGGACTCCCGTATGGCTACACCTTC. The gene calls are TRBV27 and TRBJ1-2, with D perhaps matching TRBD1 (5 bases). The CDR3 is 16 amino acids. CDR1 MNHEY and CDR2 SMNVEV come from the germline V gene (reference sequence). With 6 bases removed from V and 5 bases from J, the gap between germline ends came to 22 bases.

The J gene is TRBJ1-5, the V gene TRBV15; 8 nucleotides align to TRBD1. The germline gives CDR1 LNHNV, CDR2 YYDKDF (reference sequence). The CDR3 is 15 residues long. Trimming cost V 0 bases and J 5 bases; bases outside gene matches: 3. The DNA for the CDR3 is TGTGCCACCAGCAGAGACCCAGGGGGCGATCAGCCCCAGCATTTT. This translates into CATSRDPGGDQPQHF.

A single count supports this clone. The V call is TRBV5-5, the J call TRBJ1-5; the D gene is possibly TRBD1 (5 bases). This CDR3 spans 16 amino acids. V was pared by 4 bases and J by 1 base, with 15 bases between. Looked up from germline, CDR1 is SGHKS and CDR2 is YYEKEE (reference sequence). CDR3 DNA: TGTGCCAGCAGCACGGGGGACTTACCGAGCAATCAGCCCCAGCATTTT. This translates into CASSTGDLPSNQPQHF.

The chain carries TRBV19 and TRBJ1-5; 8 nucleotides match TRBD1. This CDR3 has 13 amino acids. From germline, CDR1 is LNHDA and CDR2 SQIVND (reference sequence). Trimming removed 7 bases from V and 7 bases from J; junction bases left unmatched: 6. DNA of the CDR3: TGTGCCAGTAATGGACAGGGCTGGCAGCCCCAGCATTTT. As protein: CASNGQGWQPQHF.

The rearrangement joins TRBV6-1 to TRBJ2-1, with D hard to call. This CDR3 comprises 15 residues. In germline, CDR1 is MNHNS, CDR2 SASEGT. The V and J ends lost 7 bases and 5 bases respectively, with 18 bases between them. CDR3 nucleotide sequence: TGTGCCAGCATCCATAACTACGGAGCAAACAATGAGCAGTTCTTC. This encodes CASIHNYGANNEQFF.

Remarks on this clone: A clone one base away is much larger, so this may be a read error. The sample contains more than one DNA sequence encoding this CDR3. This chain uses TRBV10-2 with TRBJ2-2; D is possibly TRBD2 (5 bases). Germline V gene data show CDR1 as WSHSY and CDR2 as SAAADI. The ends were cut back, 0 bases at V and 9 bases at J, with 17 bases in the middle. This CDR3 has 16 residues. The CDR3 nucleotides read TGCGCCAGCAGTGAGTCGAGCCGGGGAGCCCACCGGGAGCTGTTTTTT. As protein: CASSESSRGAHRELFF.

The V call is TRBV7-3, the J call TRBJ2-1; D gene unclear. The CDR3 has 12 residues. V was cut by 2 bases and J by 8 bases, with 7 bases left in between. Germline loops: CDR1 SGHTA, CDR2 FQGTGA. The chain's CDR3 is CASSLAMHEQFF. CDR3 nucleotides: TGTGCCAGCAGCTTAGCGATGCATGAGCAGTTCTTC.